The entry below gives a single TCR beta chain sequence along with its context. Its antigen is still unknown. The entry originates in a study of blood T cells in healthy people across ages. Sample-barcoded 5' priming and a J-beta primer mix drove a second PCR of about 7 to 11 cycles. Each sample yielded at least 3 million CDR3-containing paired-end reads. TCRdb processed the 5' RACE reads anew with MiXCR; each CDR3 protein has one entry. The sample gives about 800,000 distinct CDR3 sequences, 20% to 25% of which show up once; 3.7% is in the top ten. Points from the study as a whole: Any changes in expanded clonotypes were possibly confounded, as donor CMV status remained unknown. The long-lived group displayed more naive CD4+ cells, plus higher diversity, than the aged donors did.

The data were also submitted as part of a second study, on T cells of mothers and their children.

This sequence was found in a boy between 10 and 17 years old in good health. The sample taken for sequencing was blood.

The CDR3 nucleotides read TGCAGCGCCGGTAGGACAGTCATGAACACTGAAGCTTTCTTT. The encoded protein is CSAGRTVMNTEAFF. The chain links TRBV29-1 to TRBJ1-1; maybe TRBD1 (6 bases). This CDR3 has 14 residues. Deletions cut 7 bases from V and 0 bases from J, with 15 bases between. CDR1 and CDR2 from the germline V gene are SQVTM and ANQGSEA.